Presented here are 15 T cell receptor beta chains from one specimen sequenced in a study of cytomegalovirus exposure and HLA in healthy donors. The PCR had 60 Vbeta and 13 Jbeta primers. Using immunoSEQ multiplex PCR, the repertoire was profiled, and TCRdb retains in-frame clones only, with some absent. Altogether 100,000 to 150,000 clones are present, 74% being singletons, with the ten largest covering 3% to 4.5%. Sequencing was done on a sample of PBMCs. Every receptor here comes from a man between 40 and 49 years old in good health and CMV-seropositive.

The chain uses TRBV15 and TRBJ1-1, with 10 bases identical to TRBD1. The V gene's germline CDR1 is LNHNV and CDR2 YYDKDF (reference sequence). The CDR3 totals 15 residues. The junction had 8 bases not matched to a gene; V was cut back by 3 bases and J by 7 bases. For the CDR3, the DNA is TGTGCCACCAGCAGGAGGGGACAGGGGATCAGTGAAGCTTTCTTT. It specifies CATSRRGQGISEAFF.

This clone has more than one count but fewer than ten. CDR3 region: CASSPQVTEAFF. CDR3 bases: TGTGCCAGCAGTCCACAGGTGACTGAAGCTTTCTTT. This chain uses TRBV28 with TRBJ1-1; a possible D gene is TRBD1 (5 bases). Between the trimmed V and J ends, which lost 5 bases and 5 bases, there was a span of 9 bases. The CDR3 extends over 12 amino acids. The germline V gene encodes CDR1 MDHEN and CDR2 SYDVKM.

Only a few counts were recorded for this clone. This chain connects TRBV19 to TRBJ2-1; 8 bases align to TRBD2. Germline loops: CDR1 LNHDA, CDR2 SQIVND (reference sequence). After removal of 7 bases from V and 7 bases from J, the junction contained 15 bases not matched to a gene. The CDR3 consists of 16 residues. The CDR3, as DNA: TGTGCCAGTATCCCAGGTTGGAGCGGGAGTACTAATGAGCAGTTCTTC. It specifies CASIPGWSGSTNEQFF.

V gene TRBV5-4 combines with J gene TRBJ2-5; no clear D. This CDR3 region has 16 residues. Between the trimmed V and J ends, which lost 0 bases and 1 base, there was a span of 13 bases. Germline CDR1 and CDR2: SGHNT and YYREEE (reference sequence). The CDR3 coding sequence is TGTGCCAGCAGCTTGGTGTCTCTACCCTCCCAAGAGACCCAGTACTTC. This sequence encodes CASSLVSLPSQETQYF.

The chain uses TRBV4-1 and TRBJ1-5, with 8 nucleotides matching TRBD1. Germline V gene lookup returns CDR1 MGHRA and CDR2 YSYEKL. The CDR3 consists of 15 residues. J gave up 5 bases and V 2 bases, and 5 bases lay outside the gene matches. The DNA for the CDR3 is TGCGCCAGCAGCCAACCGGACAGGGTCGATCAGCCCCAGCATTTT. Protein: CASSQPDRVDQPQHF.

This clone was counted only a few times. The chain recombines TRBV5-5 with TRBJ2-5; 7 nucleotides line up with TRBD1. CDR1 is SGHKS, CDR2 YYEKEE, per germline (reference sequence). The CDR3 extends over 13 amino acids. V was pared by 5 bases and J by 4 bases, with 5 bases of the junction left unmatched. DNA of the CDR3: TGTGCCAGCAGGCTGACAGGGAGAGAGACCCAGTACTTC. It encodes CASRLTGRETQYF.

The rearrangement links TRBV7-6 to TRBJ2-3; TRBD1 matches 8 bases. There are 16 residues in the CDR3. CDR1 SGHVS and CDR2 FNYEAQ come from the germline V gene. V was pared by 5 bases and J by 1 base, with 8 bases of the junction left unmatched. Here the CDR3 DNA reads TGTGCCAGCAGCGAGACAGGGGTAAGGGGCACAGATACGCAGTATTTT. It translates to CASSETGVRGTDTQYF.

This clone was detected only a few times. V usage is TRBV10-2 and J usage is TRBJ2-7; 8 nucleotides match TRBD2. This CDR3 has 15 amino acids. With V trimmed by 3 bases and J by 4 bases, 8 bases remained unmatched. Germline assignment: CDR1 WSHSY and CDR2 SAAADI. CDR3 in amino acids: CASSDRTSPGYEQYF. In DNA, the CDR3 is TGCGCCAGCAGTGACCGGACTAGCCCGGGATACGAGCAGTACTTC.

The chain is built from TRBV27 and TRBJ2-3, with 15 bases identical to TRBD2. The germline CDR1 and CDR2 sequences are MNHEY and SMNVEV (reference sequence). This CDR3 contains 17 residues. J was trimmed by 3 bases and V by 5 bases; bases with no gene match: 6. The DNA of the CDR3 is TGTGCCAGCAGTAGTCGCGGACTAGCGGGAGGGACAGATACGCAGTATTTT. This encodes CASSSRGLAGGTDTQYF.

The chain has TRBV7-2 and TRBJ2-7, with TRBD2 matching 9 bases. This CDR3 contains 15 residues. The germline V gene encodes CDR1 SGHTA and CDR2 FQGNSA. V was clipped by 5 bases and J by 6 bases; unmatched bases: 11. The CDR3 here is CASSPQRREGAEQYF. The CDR3 DNA sequence: TGTGCCAGCAGCCCCCAGCGGCGGGAGGGTGCCGAGCAGTACTTC.

The chain recombines TRBV2 with TRBJ1-2, with D possibly TRBD1 on 6 matching bases. The germline V gene encodes CDR1 SNHLY and CDR2 FYNNEI. The V end lost 9 bases, the J end lost 4 bases, and 15 bases lay between the germline ends. The CDR3 sequence is 13 residues long. The CDR3 DNA reads TGTGCCAGAGAGGCAGGGGCCCTCTATGGCTACACCTTC. Encoded protein: CAREAGALYGYTF. The full variable domain, with the rest looked up from reference TRBV2 and TRBJ1-2, is EPEVTQTPSHQVTQMGQEVILRCVPISNHLYFYWYRQILGQKVEFLVSFYNNEISEKSEIFDDQFSVERPDGSNFTLKIRSTKLEDSAMYFCAREAGALYGYTFGSGTRLTVV.

The chain links TRBV19 to TRBJ2-3; a weak D match, TRBD1 (7 bases). CDR1 and CDR2 from the germline V gene are LNHDA and SQIVND (reference sequence). Trimming shortened V by 2 bases and J by 5 bases, and 14 bases separated the two germline ends. The CDR3 is 15 amino acids. The CDR3 coding sequence is TGTGCCAGTAGTATACCCGGACAGGAGGGAGATACGCAGTATTTT. As protein: CASSIPGQEGDTQYF.

The rearrangement links TRBV11-1 to TRBJ2-2; 7 bases fit TRBD1. Germline lookup yields CDR1 SGHAT and CDR2 FQDESV (reference sequence). The CDR3 extends over 15 amino acids. J was trimmed by 2 bases and V by 3 bases; bases with no gene match: 3. For the CDR3, the DNA is TGTGCCAGCAGCTTGACAGGGATTAACACCGGGGAGCTGTTTTTT. This translates into CASSLTGINTGELFF.

The chain joins TRBV28 to TRBJ1-4; D possibly corresponds to TRBD1 (6 bases). CDR1 MDHEN and CDR2 SYDVKM come from the germline V gene. The CDR3 is 14 amino acids. V lost 2 bases and J lost 7, with 11 bases in between. CDR3 in DNA: TGTGCCAGCAGTTTAGTGGGGGCCGGTGAAAAACTGTTTTTT. It encodes CASSLVGAGEKLFF.

The V and J genes are TRBV6-1 and TRBJ2-7; D is undetermined. Trimming took 0 bases from V and 4 from J, leaving 7 bases between them. This CDR3 contains 13 residues. CDR1 and CDR2 (germline): MNHNS, SASEGT. The CDR3 DNA is TGTGCCAGCAGTGAAGCCCGCAGTTACGAGCAGTACTTC. This sequence encodes CASSEARSYEQYF.